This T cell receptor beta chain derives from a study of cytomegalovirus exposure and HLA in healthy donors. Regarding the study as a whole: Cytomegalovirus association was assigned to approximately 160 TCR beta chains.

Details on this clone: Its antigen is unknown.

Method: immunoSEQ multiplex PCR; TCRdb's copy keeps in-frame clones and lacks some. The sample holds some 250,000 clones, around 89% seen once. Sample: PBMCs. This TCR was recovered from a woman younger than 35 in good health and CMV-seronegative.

DNA for the CDR3: TGCGCCAGCAGCCAGCCCCCGGACAGGTCCTTTTTGGGCAATCAGCCCCAGCATTTT. Translating it yields CASSQPPDRSFLGNQPQHF. The chain employs TRBV4-1 and TRBJ1-5, with 7 bases identical to TRBD1. The CDR3 contains 19 residues. CDR1 is MGHRA and CDR2 is YSYEKL in the germline V gene. After removal of 3 bases from V and 2 bases from J, the junction contained 16 bases not matched to a gene.